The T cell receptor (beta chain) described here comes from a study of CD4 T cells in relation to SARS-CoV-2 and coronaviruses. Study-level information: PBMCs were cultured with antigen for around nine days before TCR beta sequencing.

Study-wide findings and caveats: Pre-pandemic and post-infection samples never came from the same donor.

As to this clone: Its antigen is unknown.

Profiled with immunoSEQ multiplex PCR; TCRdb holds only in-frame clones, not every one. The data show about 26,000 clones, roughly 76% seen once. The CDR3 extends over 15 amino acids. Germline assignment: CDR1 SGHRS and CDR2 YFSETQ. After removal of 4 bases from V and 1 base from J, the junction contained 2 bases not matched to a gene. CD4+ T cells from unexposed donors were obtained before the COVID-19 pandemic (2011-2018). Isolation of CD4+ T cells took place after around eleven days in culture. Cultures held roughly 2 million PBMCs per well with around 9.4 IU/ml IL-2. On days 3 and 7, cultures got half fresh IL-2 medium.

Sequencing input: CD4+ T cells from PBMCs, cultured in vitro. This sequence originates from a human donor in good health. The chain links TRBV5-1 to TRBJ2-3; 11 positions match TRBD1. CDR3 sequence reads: CASSMGQGGTDTQYF. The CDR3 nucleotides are TGCGCCAGCAGCATGGGACAGGGGGGCACAGATACGCAGTATTTT.